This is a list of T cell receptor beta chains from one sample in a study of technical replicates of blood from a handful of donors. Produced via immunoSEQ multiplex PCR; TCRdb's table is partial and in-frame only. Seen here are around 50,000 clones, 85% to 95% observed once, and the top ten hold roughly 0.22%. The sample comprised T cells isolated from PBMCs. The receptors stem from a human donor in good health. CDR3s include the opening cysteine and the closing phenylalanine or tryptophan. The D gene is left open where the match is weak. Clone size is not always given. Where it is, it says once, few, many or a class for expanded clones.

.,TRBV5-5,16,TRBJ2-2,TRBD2,TGTGCCAGCAGCTTCGCTCGGCTAGCGGGGACCGGGGAGCTGTTTTTT,CASSFARLAGTGELFF
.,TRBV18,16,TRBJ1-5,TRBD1,TGTGCCAGCTCACCAGGACAGGGGGCAAGCAATCAGCCCCAGCATTTT,CASSPGQGASNQPQHF
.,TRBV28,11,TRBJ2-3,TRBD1,TGTGCCAGCAGTCGGGGACAGGGGTCGTATTTT,CASSRGQGSYF
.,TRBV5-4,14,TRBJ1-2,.,TGTGCCAGCAGCTTGGAGGGTCAGGGCTATGGCTACACCTTC,CASSLEGQGYGYTF
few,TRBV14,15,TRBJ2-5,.,TGTGCCAGCAGCCAAGTGGCGGGGTTGAGAGAGACCCAGTACTTC,CASSQVAGLRETQYF
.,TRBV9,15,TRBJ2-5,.,TGTGCCAGCAGCAAATCTTCCGGACAGCAAGAGACCCAGTACTTC,CASSKSSGQQETQYF
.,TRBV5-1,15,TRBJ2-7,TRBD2,TGCGCCAGCAGATCAATATTAGCGGGGGGTGCGGAGCAGTACTTC,CASRSILAGGAEQYF
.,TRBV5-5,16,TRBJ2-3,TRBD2,TGTGCCAGCAGCCCCGGGACTAGCGGATTTACAGATACGCAGTATTTT,CASSPGTSGFTDTQYF
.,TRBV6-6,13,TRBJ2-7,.,TGTGCCAGCAGTTACTCGAGGGGGGGGGCGGCGTACTTC,CASSYSRGGAAYF
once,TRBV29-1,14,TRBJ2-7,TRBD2,TGCAGCGTTTTGGCGGGAGCACGGTCCTACGAGCAGTACTTC,CSVLAGARSYEQYF
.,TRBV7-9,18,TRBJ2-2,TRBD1,TGTGCCAGCAGCCCTACGACAGGGGCCCCCGGGAACACCGGGGAGCTGTTTTTT,CASSPTTGAPGNTGELFF
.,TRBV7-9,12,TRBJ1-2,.,TGTGCCAGCAGCTTATCAGCGGAAGGCTACACCTTC,CASSLSAEGYTF
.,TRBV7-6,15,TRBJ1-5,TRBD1,TGTGCCAGCAGCCAAAACTCAGGGGGAGGTCAGCCCCAGCATTTT,CASSQNSGGGQPQHF
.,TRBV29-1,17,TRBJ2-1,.,TGCAGCGTTGAGGACATCCCGGGCGGTTGGTCCTACAATGAGCAGTTCTTC,CSVEDIPGGWSYNEQFF
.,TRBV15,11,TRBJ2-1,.,TGTGCCACCAGCATGTGGGGCAGGCAGTTCTTC,CATSMWGRQFF
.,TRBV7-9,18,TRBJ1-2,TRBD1,TGTGCCAGCAGCGGTTACGGGACAGACCATCCTGTTAACTATGGCTACACCTTC,CASSGYGTDHPVNYGYTF
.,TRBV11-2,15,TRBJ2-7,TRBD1,TGTGCCAGTGAACCGGGACAGGGGCTATCCTACGAGCAGTACTTC,CASEPGQGLSYEQYF
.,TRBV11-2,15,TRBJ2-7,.,TGTGCCAGCAGCTTAGATGGCGGGATCGCCTACGAGCAGTACTTC,CASSLDGGIAYEQYF
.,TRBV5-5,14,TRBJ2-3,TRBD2,TGTGCCAGCAGTCGGGACTACCCCACAGATACGCAGTATTTT,CASSRDYPTDTQYF
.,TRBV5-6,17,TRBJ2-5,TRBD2,TGTGCCAGCAGCCCCTTAGGAGAGGGAGGGCCTTGGGAGACCCAGTACTTC,CASSPLGEGGPWETQYF
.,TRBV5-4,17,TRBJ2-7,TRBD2,TGTGCCAGCAGCCTGGGACTAGCGGGAGTGGACGGTAAGGAGCAGTACTTC,CASSLGLAGVDGKEQYF
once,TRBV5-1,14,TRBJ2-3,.,TGCGCCAGCAGCGTCGGGACTGTCACAGATACGCAGTATTTT,CASSVGTVTDTQYF
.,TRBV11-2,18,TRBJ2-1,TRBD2,TGTGCCAGCAGCTTAGGCTTCGATGCAGGCGGGGGTTACAATGAGCAGTTCTTC,CASSLGFDAGGGYNEQFF
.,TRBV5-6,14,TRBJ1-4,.,TGTGCCAGCAGCTTTACCAACAGTAATGAAAAACTGTTTTTT,CASSFTNSNEKLFF
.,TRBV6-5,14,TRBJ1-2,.,TGTGCCAGCAGTTACCGAGACAGACTCTATGGCTACACCTTC,CASSYRDRLYGYTF
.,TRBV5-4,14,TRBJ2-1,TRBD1,TGTGCCAGCAGAACCCCGACAGGGTCGAATGAGCAGTTCTTC,CASRTPTGSNEQFF
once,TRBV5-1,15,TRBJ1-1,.,TGCGCCAGCAGCTTGGGGGGTACAGGGTTGACTGAAGCTTTCTTT,CASSLGGTGLTEAFF
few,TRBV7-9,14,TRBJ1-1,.,TGTGCCAGCAGCTTAACAGGGTACATCACTGAAGCTTTCTTT,CASSLTGYITEAFF
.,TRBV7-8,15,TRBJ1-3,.,TGTGCCAGCAGCTTTAGTAGGGGATCGGGAAACACCATATATTTT,CASSFSRGSGNTIYF
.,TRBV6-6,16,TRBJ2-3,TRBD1,TGTGCCAGCAGTGGACCGGGACAGGGTGGCCCAGATACGCAGTATTTT,CASSGPGQGGPDTQYF
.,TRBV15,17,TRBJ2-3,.,TGTGCCACCAGCGGGAGCGCGAGCTCGCGGAGCACAGATACGCAGTATTTT,CATSGSASSRSTDTQYF
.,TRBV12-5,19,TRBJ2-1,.,TGTGCTAGTGGTTTGGTACCCCCCCCCGAGACTAAGAACTACAATGAGCAGTTCTTC,CASGLVPPPETKNYNEQFF
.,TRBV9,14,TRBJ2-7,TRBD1,TGTGCCAGCAGCGCCGGGACAGACCTTGGCGAGCAGTACTTC,CASSAGTDLGEQYF
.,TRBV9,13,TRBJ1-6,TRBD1,TGTGCCAGCAGCCCTTCCCAGGGGGCACCCCTCCACTTT,CASSPSQGAPLHF
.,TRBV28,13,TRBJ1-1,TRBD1,TGTGCCAGCAGGGAACAGGGGGTCACTGAAGCTTTCTTT,CASREQGVTEAFF
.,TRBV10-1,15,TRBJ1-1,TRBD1,TGCGCCAGCAGTGCAATGGGACAGAGTAACACTGAAGCTTTCTTT,CASSAMGQSNTEAFF
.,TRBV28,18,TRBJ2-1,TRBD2,TGTGCCAGCAGTTTGGGGACTAGCTCAACTCTTATCGGCCATGAGCAGTTCTTC,CASSLGTSSTLIGHEQFF
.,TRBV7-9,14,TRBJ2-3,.,TGTGCCAGCAGCTTAGGGACTAGCACAGATACGCAGTATTTT,CASSLGTSTDTQYF
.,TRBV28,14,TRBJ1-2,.,TGTGCCAGCAGTCGGGGTTTTCTTAACTATGGCTACACCTTC,CASSRGFLNYGYTF
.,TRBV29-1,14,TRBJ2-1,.,TGCAGCGTTGTTGAAGCGAGCCACTACAATGAGCAGTTCTTC,CSVVEASHYNEQFF
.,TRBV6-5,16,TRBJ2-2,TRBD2,TGTGCCAGCAGTTACCGAGCGGGGGGGAACACCGGGGAGCTGTTTTTT,CASSYRAGGNTGELFF
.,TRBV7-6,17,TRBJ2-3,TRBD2,TGTGCCAGCAGTTTAACCCGTAGCGGGGCGAGCACAGATACGCAGTATTTT,CASSLTRSGASTDTQYF
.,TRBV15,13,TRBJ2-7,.,TGTGCCACCAGTAATAAGGGGACTGGGGAGCAGTACTTC,CATSNKGTGEQYF